This T cell receptor beta chain stems from a study of T cell repertoires in cytomegalovirus infection. Study in general: Public TCR beta signatures indicated both CMV infection and matching HLA type. The study, taken as a whole, reports: There were HLA-C-restricted CMV-specific TCR beta clonotypes dominating the ex vivo response.

This CDR3 spans 14 amino acids. J lost 2 bases, V lost 5 bases, and 6 bases had no gene match. Germline V lookup: CDR1 SGHVS, CDR2 FQNEAQ. TCRdb reprocessed the reads with MiXCR, giving one entry per CDR3 protein. Of 250,000 to 300,000 distinct CDR3 sequences listed, roughly an eighth are singletons. There are many counts of this clonotype. Its antigen is still unknown. This sequence joins TRBV7-8 and TRBJ2-7; 7 bases map to TRBD2. Sequencing was performed on PBMCs. This TCR came from a human donor in good health (CMV status not recorded). Some clones in this sample may be carry-over from other donors' samples. The CDR3 sequence: CASSGLVGAYEQYF. CDR3 DNA sequence: TGTGCCAGCAGCGGACTAGTTGGCGCCTACGAGCAGTACTTC.